This record covers a single T cell receptor (beta chain). Noted time point: pretreatment peripheral blood. The data stem from a study of PD-L1 blockade in urothelial cancer. The V end was cut by 2 bases, the J end by 11 bases, with 9 bases between. Germline V lookup: CDR1 MDHEN, CDR2 SYDVKM. The CDR3 loop spans 11 amino acids. The method was immunoSEQ multiplex PCR; TCRdb's version includes in-frame clones alone and lacks a portion of them. The sample holds about 51,000 clones, around 84% seen once. Here the sequenced sample was PBMCs, taken around atezolizumab (anti-PD-L1) treatment. The TCR was taken from a man aged 60 to 69 with urothelial cancer. The rearrangement joins TRBV28 to TRBJ1-2; D is uncertain. The CDR3 sequence: CASSLVSHYTF. The CDR3 bases are TGTGCCAGCAGTTTAGTGTCCCATTACACCTTC.